The T cell receptor (beta chain) under discussion was sequenced for a study of cytomegalovirus exposure and HLA in healthy donors. The V segment lost 4 bases and the J segment 7 bases; nucleotides outside the gene matches: 8. This CDR3 comprises 14 residues. CDR1 is MNHEY and CDR2 is SMNVEV in the germline V gene (reference sequence). With 60 Vbeta and 13 Jbeta primers, the PCR was carried out. Method: immunoSEQ multiplex PCR; TCRdb's copy keeps in-frame clones and lacks some. The sample shows about 140,000 clones, more than 75% of them seen only once. As regards this clone: What it recognizes is unknown.

Findings and limits, study-wide: In an earlier analysis, most TCR beta V segments were productive about 87% or about 30% of the time. Among the sequence variants, a highly shared cluster was likely an artifact of sequencing. Analysis was performed later, and it showed HLA-associated TCR beta chains to be more clonally expanded than equally common others.

What was sequenced was PBMCs. The rearrangement uses TRBV27 and TRBJ2-5; 8 bases fit TRBD2. The TCR originated in a woman aged 40 to 50 in good health and CMV-seropositive. The CDR3 reads CASSSLAGRTTQYF. DNA of the CDR3: TGTGCCAGCAGTTCTCTAGCGGGTCGGACGACCCAGTACTTC.